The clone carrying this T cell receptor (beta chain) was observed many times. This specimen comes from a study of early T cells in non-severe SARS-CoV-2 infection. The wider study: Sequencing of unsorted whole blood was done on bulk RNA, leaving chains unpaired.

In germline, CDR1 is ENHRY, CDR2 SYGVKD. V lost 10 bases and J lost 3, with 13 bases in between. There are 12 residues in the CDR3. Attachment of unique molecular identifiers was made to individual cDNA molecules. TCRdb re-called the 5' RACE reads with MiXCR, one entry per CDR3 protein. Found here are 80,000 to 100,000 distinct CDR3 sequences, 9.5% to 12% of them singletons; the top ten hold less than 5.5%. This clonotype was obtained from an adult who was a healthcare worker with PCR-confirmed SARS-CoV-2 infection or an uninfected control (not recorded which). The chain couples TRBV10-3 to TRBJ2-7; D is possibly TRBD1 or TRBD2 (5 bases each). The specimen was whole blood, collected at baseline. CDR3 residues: CASREPFYEQYF. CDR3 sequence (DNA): TGTGCCAGCAGGGAGCCCTTCTACGAGCAGTACTTC.